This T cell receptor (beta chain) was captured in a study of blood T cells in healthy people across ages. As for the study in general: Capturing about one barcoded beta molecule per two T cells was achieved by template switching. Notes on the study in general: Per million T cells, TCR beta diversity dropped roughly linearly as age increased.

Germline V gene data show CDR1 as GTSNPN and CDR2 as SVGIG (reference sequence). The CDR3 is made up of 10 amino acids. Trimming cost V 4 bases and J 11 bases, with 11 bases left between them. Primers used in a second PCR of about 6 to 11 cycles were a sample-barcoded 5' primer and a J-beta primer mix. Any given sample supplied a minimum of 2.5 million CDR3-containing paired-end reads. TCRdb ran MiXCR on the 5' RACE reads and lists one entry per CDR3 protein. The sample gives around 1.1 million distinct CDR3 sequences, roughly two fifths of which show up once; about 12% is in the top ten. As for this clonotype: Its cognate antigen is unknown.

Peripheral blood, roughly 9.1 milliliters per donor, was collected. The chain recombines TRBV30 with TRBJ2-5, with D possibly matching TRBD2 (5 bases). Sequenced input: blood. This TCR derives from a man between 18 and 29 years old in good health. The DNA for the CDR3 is TGTGCCTGGATCGGGAATGAGCAGTACTTC. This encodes CAWIGNEQYF. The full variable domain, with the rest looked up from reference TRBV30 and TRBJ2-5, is SQTIHQWPATLVQPVGSPLSLECTVEGTSNPNLYWYRQAAGRGLQLLFYSVGIGQISSEVPQNLSASRPQDRQFILSSKKLLLSDSGFYLCAWIGNEQYFGPGTRLLVL.